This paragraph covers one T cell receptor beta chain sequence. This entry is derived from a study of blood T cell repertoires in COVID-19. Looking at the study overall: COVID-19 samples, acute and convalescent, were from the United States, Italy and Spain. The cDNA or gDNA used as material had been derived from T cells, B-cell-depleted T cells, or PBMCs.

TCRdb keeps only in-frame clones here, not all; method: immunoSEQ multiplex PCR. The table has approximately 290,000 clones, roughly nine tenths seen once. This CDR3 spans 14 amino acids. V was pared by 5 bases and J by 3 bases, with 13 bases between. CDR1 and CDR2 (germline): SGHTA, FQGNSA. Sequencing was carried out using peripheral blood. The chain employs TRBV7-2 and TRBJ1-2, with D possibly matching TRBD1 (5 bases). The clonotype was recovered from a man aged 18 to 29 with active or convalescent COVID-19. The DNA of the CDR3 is TGTGCCAGCAGCCCCTCGGGGGGGGACTATGGCTACACCTTC. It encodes CASSPSGGDYGYTF.